The rows below give T cell receptor beta chains drawn from one sample of a study of T cell repertoires in cytomegalovirus infection. Their antigens remain unidentified. MiXCR, applied by TCRdb to the reads, yields one record per CDR3 protein. Of some 130,000 distinct CDR3 sequences listed, over 25% are singletons. The source was CD8+ T cells from cultured PBMCs, collected from culture after CMV antigen stimulation. These receptor sequences come from a human donor in good health (CMV status not recorded). Some clones in this sample may be carry-over from other donors' samples. Each CDR3 is given with its conserved first and last residue. The D gene is left open where the match is weak. Clone size is not always given. Where it is, it says once, few, many or a class for expanded clones.

size: many
V: TRBV7-2
J: TRBJ2-7
D: .
DNA: TGTGCCAGCAGCCGAACTCCCCCGGGGCTAGACGAGCAGTACTTC
CDR3: CASSRTPPGLDEQYF

size: .
V: TRBV19
J: TRBJ2-3
D: .
DNA: TGTGCCAGTAGTAAGGAGGGGGAGGGGACAGATACGCAGTATTTT
CDR3: CASSKEGEGTDTQYF

size: few
V: TRBV29-1
J: TRBJ2-2
D: .
DNA: TGCAGCGTTGGGGCAGTAAACACCGGGGAGCTGTTTTTT
CDR3: CSVGAVNTGELFF

size: few
V: TRBV12-3/TRBV12-4
J: TRBJ2-1
D: TRBD1
DNA: TGTGCCAGCAGTCCTTCCGGACAGGGGGTGGGGAATGAGCAGTTCTTC
CDR3: CASSPSGQGVGNEQFF

size: few
V: TRBV7-8
J: TRBJ1-1
D: .
DNA: TGTGCCAGCAGCTTAGGGGGGGCAATGCACACTGAAGCTTTCTTT
CDR3: CASSLGGAMHTEAFF

size: .
V: TRBV28
J: TRBJ1-2
D: TRBD1
DNA: TGTGCCAGCAGTACCCGGACAGGGATCGGGGGCTACACCTTC
CDR3: CASSTRTGIGGYTF

size: .
V: TRBV20-1
J: TRBJ2-3
D: .
DNA: TGCAGTGCTAGGCTGCTATTCACAGATACGCAGTATTTT
CDR3: CSARLLFTDTQYF

size: many
V: TRBV25-1
J: TRBJ2-7
D: TRBD2
DNA: TGTGCCAGCAGTGGGGCCGGGAGGTCAGGGTACGAGCAGTACTTC
CDR3: CASSGAGRSGYEQYF

size: many
V: TRBV19
J: TRBJ1-5
D: .
DNA: TGTGCCAGTAGTATAGCTGGGGCCGCGAATCAGCCCCAGCATTTT
CDR3: CASSIAGAANQPQHF

size: .
V: TRBV3-1
J: TRBJ1-3
D: TRBD1
DNA: TGTGCCAGCAGCTACCGTCCCGGGACAGGGGCAACTGGAAACACCATATATTTT
CDR3: CASSYRPGTGATGNTIYF

size: .
V: TRBV20-1
J: TRBJ2-5
D: TRBD1
DNA: TGCAGTGCTAAGCCCCTCCAGGGGGCGAACCAAGAGACCCAGTACTTC
CDR3: CSAKPLQGANQETQYF

size: many
V: TRBV29-1
J: TRBJ1-1
D: TRBD1
DNA: TGCAGCGTGAAACAGGGGGGCCAGGTCAACACTGAAGCTTTCTTT
CDR3: CSVKQGGQVNTEAFF

size: .
V: TRBV4-1
J: TRBJ2-3
D: TRBD2
DNA: TGCGCCAGCAGCCCTCTACTAGAGCGGGGGGGCCAAGATACGCAGTATTTT
CDR3: CASSPLLERGGQDTQYF

size: few
V: TRBV7-9
J: TRBJ2-7
D: .
DNA: TGTGCCAGCAGCGGATTGGGCTACGAGCAGTACTTC
CDR3: CASSGLGYEQYF

size: .
V: TRBV24-1
J: TRBJ2-3
D: TRBD2
DNA: TGTGCCACCAGTGATAGACTAGCGGCCACAGATACGCAGTATTTT
CDR3: CATSDRLAATDTQYF

size: few
V: TRBV7-6
J: TRBJ2-7
D: TRBD1
DNA: TGTGCCAGCAGCTCTATCGGGACAGCCGACGATGAGCAGTACTTC
CDR3: CASSSIGTADDEQYF

size: .
V: TRBV6-5
J: TRBJ2-5
D: .
DNA: TGTGCCAGCAGTTACTCTACGGGGGATGGAGAGACCCAGTACTTC
CDR3: CASSYSTGDGETQYF

size: .
V: TRBV19
J: TRBJ2-3
D: TRBD2
DNA: TGTGCCAGTACTCCTCTCACTAGCGGGGGTACAGATACGCAGTATTTT
CDR3: CASTPLTSGGTDTQYF

size: many
V: TRBV19
J: TRBJ2-7
D: TRBD1
DNA: TGTGCCAGTACCTTGACAGGGCTCTCCTACGAGCAGTACTTC
CDR3: CASTLTGLSYEQYF

size: .
V: TRBV27
J: TRBJ2-3
D: .
DNA: TGTGCCAGCAGTTTATCAGTGGGGGATACGCAGTATTTT
CDR3: CASSLSVGDTQYF

size: few
V: TRBV27
J: TRBJ2-5
D: TRBD1
DNA: TGTGCCAGCAGTTACCGGACAGGGGGCCGAGAGACCCAGTACTTC
CDR3: CASSYRTGGRETQYF

size: .
V: TRBV27
J: TRBJ2-2
D: .
DNA: TGTGCCAGCAGCCCCATGGAGAACACCGGGGAGCTGTTTTTT
CDR3: CASSPMENTGELFF

size: .
V: TRBV5-1
J: TRBJ2-5
D: .
DNA: TGCGCCAGCAGCCGGGTTGGGAAAGAGACCCAGTACTTC
CDR3: CASSRVGKETQYF

size: few
V: TRBV7-8
J: TRBJ2-7
D: .
DNA: TGTGCCAGCAGCTTAGGGGGGGCTGGCTACGAGCAGTACTTC
CDR3: CASSLGGAGYEQYF

size: .
V: TRBV12-3/TRBV12-4
J: TRBJ1-1
D: .
DNA: TGTGCCAGCAGTTGGGGGACCGTGAACACTGAAGCTTTCTTT
CDR3: CASSWGTVNTEAFF

size: .
V: TRBV19
J: TRBJ1-6
D: TRBD1
DNA: TGTGCCAGTACCGTGGGGGGACAGTATAATTCACCCCTCCACTTT
CDR3: CASTVGGQYNSPLHF

size: .
V: TRBV11-3
J: TRBJ2-1
D: TRBD1
DNA: TGTGCCAGCAGCTTCGGGACAGGGTATGAGCAGTTCTTC
CDR3: CASSFGTGYEQFF

size: few
V: TRBV5-6
J: TRBJ2-3
D: TRBD1
DNA: TGTGCCAGCAGCTGGGGACAGGGGCAAGATACGCAGTATTTT
CDR3: CASSWGQGQDTQYF

size: .
V: TRBV19
J: TRBJ2-1
D: TRBD2
DNA: TGTGCCAGTAGTATGTGGGTAGCGGGAGACAATGAGCAGTTCTTC
CDR3: CASSMWVAGDNEQFF

size: .
V: TRBV24-1
J: TRBJ2-1
D: .
DNA: TGTGCCACCAGGGGGGCAGTTTACAATGAGCAGTTCTTC
CDR3: CATRGAVYNEQFF

size: .
V: TRBV11-3
J: TRBJ2-1
D: .
DNA: TGTGCCAGCAGCTTAGCAGGGGTGGACAATGAGCAGTTCTTC
CDR3: CASSLAGVDNEQFF

size: few
V: TRBV7-9
J: TRBJ2-1
D: TRBD2
DNA: TGTGCCAGCAGCTTACTAGCGGGGTATGCTGAGCAGTTCTTC
CDR3: CASSLLAGYAEQFF

size: .
V: TRBV7-9
J: TRBJ2-7
D: .
DNA: TGTGCCAGCAGCTTAGGACAGTTAGAGCAGTACTTC
CDR3: CASSLGQLEQYF

size: few
V: TRBV5-6
J: TRBJ1-3
D: TRBD1
DNA: TGTGCCAGCAGCTTGGAAGTGGTAGCAGGGGGCCACTCTGGAAACACCATATATTTT
CDR3: CASSLEVVAGGHSGNTIYF

size: .
V: TRBV19
J: TRBJ1-1
D: .
DNA: TGTGCCAGTAGTACCGGGATCATTTCAGGTGAAGCTTTCTTT
CDR3: CASSTGIISGEAFF

size: .
V: TRBV12-3/TRBV12-4
J: TRBJ1-1
D: .
DNA: TGTGCCAGCAGTTTGGGGGATTTTGAAGCTTTCTTT
CDR3: CASSLGDFEAFF

size: many
V: TRBV14
J: TRBJ1-1
D: .
DNA: TGTGCCAGCAGCCAAGATTCGGGGGGTAACACTGAAGCTTTCTTT
CDR3: CASSQDSGGNTEAFF

size: few
V: TRBV7-2
J: TRBJ1-5
D: TRBD1
DNA: TGTGCCAGCAGCCCGGGCCGGACAGGCCTAAATCAGCCCCAGCATTTT
CDR3: CASSPGRTGLNQPQHF